This record looks at one T cell receptor beta chain sequence and its context. Its cognate antigen has yet to be identified. There are no base qualities to consult, and no much larger clone falls within one base. Between about 2 and 5 ug genomic DNA was input per sample, and equal DNA input was given to paired samples. TCR beta libraries were built with the immunoSEQ hsTCRbeta Kit using multiplexed V and J gene primers in two PCR steps. Pooled libraries with positive and negative controls were sequenced on an Illumina MiSeq using a 100-cycle paired-end protocol. Per the original workflow: The immunoSEQ vendor processed the raw data into normalized, annotated TCR beta repertoire reports. Richness was defined as unique clones by nucleotide sequence, with iChao1 and Efron-Thisted estimators extrapolating total richness. Pielou's evenness, Simpson's index, top-ten clone proportional abundance, and Morisita overlap index were used to characterize and compare paired lesions. TCRdb carries this immuneACCESS record with in-frame sequences only. Its versions omit some clonotypes, under half of them owing to an unresolved V gene in the studies checked, with the rest unexplained. V and J calls plus clone size are reproduced from that table; the DNA served to infer D and trimming. Within this sample are fewer than 5,000 clones, with around nine tenths of them counted one time only. Over 7.5% of the sample rests with the top ten.

This record belongs to a study of T cells in lung cancer brain metastases (dated by TCRdb to 2017 to 2018). About the study as a whole: Of the roughly 21 patients, 15 to 17 had a history of tobacco use, with a median of 40 pack-years. The cohort included about 20 patients who provided about 40 specimens, with each patient contributing one primary lung lesion and one brain metastasis. Of the patients, approximately 11 were female and roughly nine were male, and their median age at first diagnosis was 55 to 60 years. TCR beta CDR3 repertoires were compared between fully resected primary non-small cell lung cancers and paired brain metastases. Median interval between primary and brain metastasis specimen acquisition was around 350 days. Most of the roughly 20 patients received no interval therapy between primary and metastasis resection. The average DNA integrity number was 3.8 in both primary and metastatic specimens, and the two sites did not differ significantly.

Patients had resection for either synchronous oligometastatic disease or delayed recurrence of a solitary brain metastasis. To avoid including cancers other than NSCLC, any patient with a history of multiple malignancies was excluded. Tumor areas were macrodissected from 4 to 6 deparaffinized about 9.7 um unstained sections guided by marked H&E slides. All specimens were fixed in formalin and embedded in paraffin (FFPE). The AllPrep DNA/RNA FFPE Kit was used for extraction of genomic DNA. The full study reports these points: It was not possible to control for the effects of preoperative corticosteroids on T cell infiltration in brain metastases. In brain metastases, the ten most abundant clones accounted for a significantly larger fraction of the repertoire than in primaries, a finding that suggests clonal expansion. DNA fragmentation in the FFPE samples may have kept the complete infiltrating T cell repertoire from being retrieved. Significantly fewer unique productive clones were found in brain metastases than in paired primaries (median approximately 1,500 versus 4,500). Most clones were lesion-specific, with limited overlap between paired lesions (mean Morisita index roughly 0.2).

The germline V gene yields SGHRS for CDR1 and YFSETQ for CDR2. The CDR3 goes from the cysteine to the phenylalanine over 14 residues. The kept DNA is CDR3 alone, 42 bases in frame from the first base. V and J lose 1 base and 0 bases, and a span of 5 bases separates them. The sequenced sample consisted of tumor tissue from the primary lung tumor. The cell subset or site label, as the study defines it: primary lung cancer lesion. This sequence was found in a man aged 60 to 75 with non-small cell lung cancer. The rearrangement combines TRBV5-1 with TRBJ2-1, with the D gene uncertain. The nucleotide sequence reads as follows: TGCGCCAGCAGCTTGTGGGGCTCCTACAATGAGCAGTTCTTC. The translation is CASSLWGSYNEQFF.